The 29 T cell receptor beta chains below all came from one sample that was sequenced in a study of monozygotic twins with cystic fibrosis. Profiling relied on immunoSEQ multiplex PCR, and the TCRdb table lists in-frame clones only, not all of them. This sample yields more than 12,000 clones, of which approximately 84% are seen a single time; 1% to 1.2% belongs to the top ten. What was sequenced was blood. These receptors originate from a boy aged 5-17 years with cystic fibrosis.

A few counts support this clone. The chain carries TRBV14 and TRBJ1-1; D not certain. Between the trimmed V and J ends, which lost 3 bases and 0 bases, there was a span of 5 bases. CDR3 length equals 13 residues. Looked up from germline, CDR1 is SGHDN and CDR2 is FVKESK. CDR3 sequence (DNA): TGTGCCAGCAGCCATCATATGAACACTGAAGCTTTCTTT. Protein: CASSHHMNTEAFF.

This sequence joins TRBV30 and TRBJ1-3; the D gene is possibly TRBD1 (5 bases). The CDR3 runs 14 residues. CDR1 is GTSNPN, CDR2 SVGIG, per germline (reference sequence). V was clipped by 3 bases and J by 1 base, with 10 bases between them. CDR3 residues: CAWSRGVSGNTIYF. The CDR3, as DNA: TGTGCCTGGAGCCGAGGGGTGTCTGGAAACACCATATATTTT.

This rearrangement joins TRBV11-2 to TRBJ2-1, with D uncertain. CDR1 is SGHAT, CDR2 FQNNGV, per germline. V dropped 1 base and J dropped 11 bases, with 12 bases sitting between them. This CDR3 has 13 residues. CDR3 residues: CASSLGRQSQQFF. DNA of the CDR3: TGTGCCAGCAGCTTAGGACGGCAGTCACAGCAGTTCTTC.

The rearrangement joins TRBV4-1 to TRBJ1-2; D unresolved. Deletions cut 1 base from V and 4 bases from J, with 13 bases between. The V gene's germline CDR1 is MGHRA and CDR2 YSYEKL. CDR3 length: 15 amino acids. CDR3: CASSQVPTPSYGYTF. The CDR3 bases are TGCGCCAGCAGCCAAGTCCCGACACCGAGCTATGGCTACACCTTC.

The rearrangement uses TRBV27 and TRBJ2-3; D not certain. Deletions cut 6 bases from V and 3 bases from J, with 16 bases between. The CDR3 has 15 amino acids. Germline values: CDR1 MNHEY, CDR2 SMNVEV (reference sequence). The CDR3 is CASSYTRTLTDTQYF. The DNA of the CDR3 is TGTGCCAGCAGCTACACTCGGACCCTTACAGATACGCAGTATTTT.

The rearrangement joins TRBV28 to TRBJ2-7; 8 positions agree with TRBD1. This CDR3 spans 13 amino acids. Trimming removed 5 bases from V and 3 bases from J; junction bases left unmatched: 3. Germline values: CDR1 MDHEN, CDR2 SYDVKM. The CDR3 DNA follows: TGTGCCAGCAGTCTCGGACAGGGCTACGAGCAGTACTTC. Translated, it gives CASSLGQGYEQYF.

The chain joins TRBV7-8 to TRBJ1-2; weak D call: TRBD1 (5 bases). V shed 3 bases and J shed 8 bases, with 13 bases lying between them. The germline V gene has CDR1 SGHVS and CDR2 FQNEAQ. The CDR3 totals 13 residues. Here the CDR3 reads CASSFAGGVGYTF. The CDR3 DNA follows: TGTGCCAGCAGCTTCGCTGGGGGAGTCGGCTACACCTTC.

This sequence joins TRBV5-1 and TRBJ1-2; D unclear. The CDR3 is made up of 13 amino acids. Per the germline V gene, CDR1 is SGHRS and CDR2 is YFSETQ. V was trimmed by 1 base and J by 4 bases, leaving 8 bases between them. The CDR3 nucleotides are TGCGCCAGCAGCTTGACGGATGGCTATGGCTACACCTTC. Its protein is CASSLTDGYGYTF.

V gene TRBV19 combines with J gene TRBJ2-1, with D uncertain. Trimming left V 1 base short and J 4 bases short, with 5 bases between. The V gene's germline CDR1 is LNHDA and CDR2 SQIVND (reference sequence). There are 13 residues in the CDR3. The CDR3 protein is CASSIGEYNEQFF. The CDR3 DNA is TGTGCCAGTAGTATAGGAGAGTACAATGAGCAGTTCTTC. The whole variable domain, filled in from reference TRBV19 and TRBJ2-1, reads DGGITQSPKYLFRKEGQNVTLSCEQNLNHDAMYWYRQDPGQGLRLIYYSQIVNDFQKGDIAEGYSVSREKKESFPLTVTSAQKNPTAFYLCASSIGEYNEQFFGPGTRLTVL.

The J gene is TRBJ1-2, the V gene TRBV6-1; maybe TRBD1 (6 bases). Germline CDR1 reads MNHNS; CDR2 reads SASEGT. CDR3 length: 14 residues. Trimming removed 6 bases at V and 4 bases at J, with 15 bases between. CDR3 bases: TGTGCCAGCAGGGCTTCTCAGGGGATCTATGGCTACACCTTC. Its translation is CASRASQGIYGYTF.

The genes are TRBV2 and TRBJ2-1; a possible D gene is TRBD2 (7 bases). The CDR3 covers 18 residues. CDR1 is SNHLY and CDR2 is FYNNEI in the germline V gene. Trimming left V 5 bases short and J 5 bases short, with 25 bases between. The CDR3 DNA follows: TGTGCCAGCAGTAAGGGGGGGCTATTGCGGTGGAATAACAATGAGCAGTTCTTC. It is translated as CASSKGGLLRWNNNEQFF. The complete variable domain, with remaining parts taken from reference TRBV2 and TRBJ2-1, reads EPEVTQTPSHQVTQMGQEVILRCVPISNHLYFYWYRQILGQKVEFLVSFYNNEISEKSEIFDDQFSVERPDGSNFTLKIRSTKLEDSAMYFCASSKGGLLRWNNNEQFFGPGTRLTVL.

This chain links TRBV30 with TRBJ1-2; no clear D. The ends were cut back, 0 bases at V and 7 bases at J, with 9 bases in the middle. The germline V gene has CDR1 GTSNPN and CDR2 SVGIG (reference sequence). This CDR3 contains 12 residues. CDR3 sequence (DNA): TGTGCCTGGAGTGTATGGGCGGGTGGCTACACCTTC. This sequence encodes CAWSVWAGGYTF.

The chain joins TRBV6-6 to TRBJ2-2, with 8 bases matching TRBD1. Germline V CDR1 and CDR2: MNHNY, SVGAGI (reference sequence). The V and J ends lost 4 bases and 7 bases, in that order; junction bases with no gene match: 5. The CDR3 is 14 amino acids. This CDR3 is CASSWTGTGGELFF. The CDR3 bases are TGTGCCAGCAGTTGGACAGGGACGGGCGGGGAGCTGTTTTTT.

The V gene is TRBV4-2, the J gene TRBJ2-7, with 10 bases identical to TRBD2. V was clipped by 0 bases and J by 5 bases; unmatched bases: 7. The germline CDR1 and CDR2 sequences are LGHNA and YNFKEQ. CDR3 length equals 16 residues. The chain's CDR3 is CASSQDQAGGANEQYF. The CDR3 DNA follows: TGTGCCAGCAGCCAAGATCAAGCGGGGGGGGCAAACGAGCAGTACTTC.

The rearrangement joins TRBV4-2 to TRBJ2-7; TRBD1 matches 7 bases. Germline trimming cut 4 bases from V and 6 bases from J; bases unmatched to any gene: 6. Germline-derived CDR1 and CDR2 are LGHNA and YNFKEQ. This CDR3 comprises 13 residues. The CDR3 nucleotides are TGTGCCAGCAGCCGACTCGACAGGGCCGAGCAGTACTTC. This codes for CASSRLDRAEQYF.

V and J are TRBV18 and TRBJ2-1; the D is unclear. CDR3 length equals 12 residues. Trimming pared 5 bases from V and 13 bases from J, leaving 15 bases between. Germline-derived CDR1 and CDR2 are KGHSH and LQKENI. CDR3 DNA: TGTGCCAGCTCAGGTCCGGAAGCGTTACAGTTCTTC. Its protein is CASSGPEALQFF.

J is TRBJ2-7 and V is TRBV6-1, with a tentative D call TRBD1 (6 bases). Germline lookup yields CDR1 MNHNS and CDR2 SASEGT. V was pared by 8 bases and J by 3 bases, with 14 bases between. This CDR3 region has 13 residues. CDR3 coding DNA: TGTGCCAGCGGGACCGGGACACTCTACGAGCAGTACTTC. It translates to CASGTGTLYEQYF.

This clone was recorded a few times. The genes are TRBV27 and TRBJ2-7, with D possibly called TRBD1 or TRBD2 (5 bases each). The CDR3 sequence is 12 residues long. The ends were cut back, 8 bases at V and 3 bases at J, with 11 bases in the middle. Germline loops: CDR1 MNHEY, CDR2 SMNVEV (reference sequence). CDR3 nucleotides: TGTGCCAGCGGGTGGGGGAACTACGAGCAGTACTTC. This gives the protein CASGWGNYEQYF.

CDR3 DNA: TGTGCCAGCAGTGTGGAGGTGGGTCCTCATTCACCCCTCCACTTT. Protein sequence: CASSVEVGPHSPLHF. The chain is built from TRBV6-1 and TRBJ1-6; no clear D gene. The CDR3 runs to 15 residues. V lost 4 bases to trimming and J lost 8 bases, with 15 bases between them. The germline V gene encodes CDR1 MNHNS and CDR2 SASEGT.

This chain joins TRBV15 and TRBJ1-1, with D unclear. Between the trimmed V and J ends, which lost 0 bases and 1 base, there was a span of 3 bases. This CDR3 spans 13 amino acids. Germline assignment: CDR1 LNHNV and CDR2 YYDKDF (reference sequence). The CDR3 reads CATSRDANTEAFF. The CDR3 DNA reads as TGTGCCACCAGCAGAGATGCGAACACTGAAGCTTTCTTT. The full variable domain, completed using reference TRBV15 and TRBJ1-1, is DAMVIQNPRYQVTQFGKPVTLSCSQTLNHNVMYWYQQKSSQAPKLLFHYYDKDFNNEADTPDNFQSRRPNTSFCFLDIRSPGLGDTAMYLCATSRDANTEAFFGQGTRLTVV.

The chain links TRBV7-9 to TRBJ1-2; a possible D gene is TRBD1 (5 bases). Germline V gene lookup returns CDR1 SEHNR and CDR2 FQNEAQ (reference sequence). The CDR3 has 15 amino acids. Trimming stripped 1 base from V and 2 bases from J, with 11 bases between. The CDR3 is CASSLGRRENYGYTF. The CDR3 nucleotides are TGTGCCAGCAGCTTAGGTCGCAGGGAGAACTATGGCTACACCTTC.

This clone was observed a single time. The chain employs TRBV6-1 and TRBJ1-1, with a weak D call TRBD1 (5 bases). Per the germline V gene, CDR1 is MNHNS and CDR2 is SASEGT. The length of the CDR3 is 13 residues. V lost 9 bases and J lost 4, with 15 bases in between. The CDR3 loop reads CASRDGFLTEAFF. DNA for the CDR3: TGTGCCAGTCGGGACGGATTCCTCACTGAAGCTTTCTTT.

This clone was counted a few times. V and J are TRBV2 and TRBJ2-7; TRBD1 matches at 8 bases. Germline V gives CDR1 SNHLY, CDR2 FYNNEI. V dropped 3 bases and J dropped 7; count of bases not matched to a gene: 8. The length of the CDR3 is 14 residues. The CDR3 DNA is TGTGCCAGCAGTGATAGGACAGGGCGAGGGGAGCAGTACTTC. Amino acids: CASSDRTGRGEQYF.

The chain is built from TRBV5-1 and TRBJ2-1; 14 positions agree with TRBD2. CDR1 SGHRS and CDR2 YFSETQ come from the germline V gene. CDR3 length: 15 residues. After removal of 3 bases from V and 7 bases from J, the junction contained 3 bases not matched to a gene. The CDR3 DNA follows: TGCGCCAGCAGCTCGAGACTAGCGGGAGGGAATGAGCAGTTCTTC. This codes for CASSSRLAGGNEQFF. The entire variable domain, with the rest obtained from reference TRBV5-1 and TRBJ2-1, is as follows: KAGVTQTPRYLIKTRGQQVTLSCSPISGHRSVSWYQQTPGQGLQFLFEYFSETQRNKGNFPGRFSGRQFSNSRSEMNVSTLELGDSALYLCASSSRLAGGNEQFFGPGTRLTVL.

The chain couples TRBV4-2 to TRBJ1-3, with 7 bases identical to TRBD1. Germline CDR1 LGHNA, CDR2 YNFKEQ. The CDR3 runs 16 residues. Losses at the gene ends were 3 bases for V and 8 bases for J; bases not matched to a gene: 13. The CDR3 here is CASSQIRGRGRDTIYF. The CDR3 DNA reads TGTGCCAGCAGCCAGATTAGGGGGCGAGGGCGGGACACCATATATTTT.

The chain couples TRBV25-1 to TRBJ1-1; 11 positions agree with TRBD1. Germline trimming cut 5 bases from V and 5 bases from J; bases unmatched to any gene: 4. The CDR3 runs to 14 residues. Per germline, CDR1 MGHDK and CDR2 SYGVNS. The CDR3 DNA reads as TGTGCCAGCAGTTGGACAGGGGGCAGAACTGAAGCTTTCTTT. It codes for CASSWTGGRTEAFF.

The V and J genes are TRBV30 and TRBJ2-3; 8 nucleotides agree with TRBD2. CDR1 GTSNPN and CDR2 SVGIG come from the germline V gene (reference sequence). The CDR3 sequence is 18 residues long. Losses at the gene ends were 5 bases for V and 3 bases for J; bases not matched to a gene: 19. The CDR3 region is CAWETLTRLSGGTDTQYF. The CDR3, as DNA: TGTGCCTGGGAGACCCTGACTCGCCTCAGCGGGGGAACAGATACGCAGTATTTT.

V usage is TRBV12-5 and J usage is TRBJ2-1, with 7 bases identical to TRBD2. The CDR3 has 15 residues. CDR1 and CDR2 from the germline V gene are LGHNT and FRNRAP. With 5 bases clipped from V and 1 base from J, the junction kept 5 bases outside the gene matches. This chain's CDR3 is CASGPASGSYNEQFF. CDR3 DNA: TGTGCTAGTGGTCCTGCTAGCGGTTCCTACAATGAGCAGTTCTTC.

This clone was detected once. This chain joins TRBV19 and TRBJ2-1, with TRBD2 as a possible D gene (6 bases). Trimming took 5 bases from V and 6 from J, leaving 17 bases between them. The CDR3 is made up of 15 amino acids. Germline V gene data show CDR1 as LNHDA and CDR2 as SQIVND (reference sequence). CDR3: CASSLLSISGNEQFF. In nucleotides, the CDR3 is TGTGCCAGTAGTCTACTGTCCATTAGCGGCAATGAGCAGTTCTTC.